This record covers a single T cell receptor beta chain. What it binds is not known. The trim removed 3 bases at V and 5 bases at J, leaving 5 bases unmatched. The germline V gene encodes CDR1 ENHRY and CDR2 SYGVKD. This CDR3 contains 15 residues. This sample is part of a study of T-cell reconstitution after alpha-beta-depleted transplantation in children. Study-wide results and limits: After transplant, high TCRbeta diversity at day 60 in some patients arose from surviving recipient T cells and thymic progenitors.

A TCRbeta library incorporating unique molecular identifiers was prepared. TCRdb re-derived calls from the PCR reads in MiXCR, one entry per CDR3 protein. In the table there are 500,000 to 650,000 distinct CDR3 sequences, more than 9.5% of which are singletons. This TCR came from a female patient aged 2-9 years who had a stem cell transplant for aplastic anemia, so the T cells may come from the graft donor. The genes are TRBV10-3 and TRBJ1-1, with 11 positions matching TRBD1. Sequenced material: PBMCs, mostly from graft donor cells, taken 180 days after TCRalphabeta/CD19-depleted stem cell transplant. The CDR3 reads CAISDGQGADTEAFF. The CDR3 nucleotides are TGTGCCATCAGTGATGGACAGGGGGCTGATACTGAAGCTTTCTTT.